A selection of T cell receptor beta chains follows, all from one sample in a study of blood T cells in healthy people across ages. In TCRdb, the 5' RACE reads were re-called with MiXCR into one record per CDR3 protein. The table has approximately 1.5 million distinct CDR3 sequences, about 42% seen once. Specimen: blood. Receptor source: a woman younger than 35 in good health. The CDR3 runs from the conserved cysteine through the conserved F or W. Each record gives: J gene, V gene, D gene, clone size, CDR3 DNA, CDR3 protein. A D gene is named only where the DNA matches it firmly. Size is stated for part of the rows, as once, few or many counts, or as a class when the clone is expanded.

J: TRBJ2-1
V: TRBV6-2/TRBV6-3
D: .
size: .
DNA: TGTGCCAGCAGTAACGGGGGCCATGAGCAGTTCTTC
CDR3: CASSNGGHEQFF

J: TRBJ2-6
V: TRBV24-1
D: .
size: once
DNA: TGTGCCACCAGTGGCGAGTGGGGCGCGGCGGGGGCCAACGTCCTGACTTTC
CDR3: CATSGEWGAAGANVLTF

J: TRBJ2-1
V: TRBV11-1
D: .
size: few
DNA: TGTGCCAGCAGCGGGGGACAAAACTACAATGAGCAGTTCTTC
CDR3: CASSGGQNYNEQFF

J: TRBJ1-1
V: TRBV7-3
D: .
size: .
DNA: TGTGCCAGCAGCTTCCGTGGGGGCGCTTACACTGAAGCTTTCTTT
CDR3: CASSFRGGAYTEAFF

J: TRBJ2-1
V: TRBV12-3/TRBV12-4
D: .
size: .
DNA: TGTGCCAGCAGTTGGGAGACGGGGCAGTTCTTC
CDR3: CASSWETGQFF

J: TRBJ1-1
V: TRBV5-1
D: .
size: .
DNA: TGCGCCAGCAGCTTGACGGGGGGGCTGGTCACTGAAGCTTTCTTT
CDR3: CASSLTGGLVTEAFF

J: TRBJ1-1
V: TRBV4-3
D: .
size: .
DNA: TGCGCCAGCAGCCAAGATGACAGGACTTACACTGAAGCTTTCTTT
CDR3: CASSQDDRTYTEAFF

J: TRBJ2-3
V: TRBV7-8
D: TRBD2
size: .
DNA: TGTGCCAGCAGCTTAGTCCCTAGCGGGGGGGCAGGGCAGTATTTT
CDR3: CASSLVPSGGAGQYF

J: TRBJ2-4
V: TRBV6-6
D: TRBD1
size: few
DNA: TGTGCCAGCAGTCCGACAGGGAGTATTCAGTACTTC
CDR3: CASSPTGSIQYF

J: TRBJ1-1
V: TRBV28
D: TRBD1
size: .
DNA: TGTGCCAGCAGAAGGAGGGGGCTTGGCACTGAAGCTTTCTTT
CDR3: CASRRRGLGTEAFF

J: TRBJ2-1
V: TRBV6-5
D: TRBD2
size: once
DNA: TGTGCCAGCAGTCGAGGACTAGCGGGGGGCAGCTATGAGCAGTTCTTC
CDR3: CASSRGLAGGSYEQFF

J: TRBJ2-7
V: TRBV6-5
D: TRBD1
size: many
DNA: TGTGCCAGCAGTTACTCATCCAGGGGGCTTTACGAGCAGTACTTC
CDR3: CASSYSSRGLYEQYF

J: TRBJ1-1
V: TRBV29-1
D: .
size: .
DNA: TGCAGCGTTGGGGACCTGAACACTGAAGCTTTCTTT
CDR3: CSVGDLNTEAFF

J: TRBJ1-1
V: TRBV6-5
D: .
size: few
DNA: TGTGCCAGCAGTAGTATAGGGGCGCGGAGCACTGAAGCTTTCTTT
CDR3: CASSSIGARSTEAFF

J: TRBJ2-1
V: TRBV5-5
D: .
size: .
DNA: TGTGCCAGCAGCTTGGCCGGGGTAGCGGAGTACAATGAGCAGTTCTTC
CDR3: CASSLAGVAEYNEQFF

J: TRBJ2-7
V: TRBV20-1
D: .
size: few
DNA: TGCAGTGCTAGAAAATGGGGGAGCGAGCAGTACTTC
CDR3: CSARKWGSEQYF

J: TRBJ1-1
V: TRBV7-2
D: .
size: .
DNA: TGTGCCAGCAGCTCGTACATAGACACTGAAGCTTTCTTT
CDR3: CASSSYIDTEAFF

J: TRBJ1-2
V: TRBV20-1
D: .
size: .
DNA: TGCAGTGCTCCAGACAATTCCCTGTATGGCTACACCTTC
CDR3: CSAPDNSLYGYTF

J: TRBJ1-5
V: TRBV2
D: TRBD1
size: .
DNA: TGTGCCAGCAGCGCTACAGGGGGCGCGGGTCAGCCCCAGCATTTT
CDR3: CASSATGGAGQPQHF

J: TRBJ2-1
V: TRBV2
D: .
size: .
DNA: TGTGCCTGCAGATCGGGTTACAATGAGCAGTTCTTC
CDR3: CACRSGYNEQFF

J: TRBJ2-7
V: TRBV12-3/TRBV12-4
D: TRBD2
size: .
DNA: TGTGCCAGCAGTTACCTAGCGGCTATTTACAATGAGCAGTACTTC
CDR3: CASSYLAAIYNEQYF

J: TRBJ2-1
V: TRBV12-3/TRBV12-4
D: .
size: few
DNA: TGTGCCAGCAGTTTGGATGGGGCTTCGGGCTCCTACAATGAGCAGTTCTTC
CDR3: CASSLDGASGSYNEQFF

J: TRBJ1-1
V: TRBV28
D: .
size: once
DNA: TGTGCCAGCAGGAATGGGTTTGGGTCTGCTTTCTTT
CDR3: CASRNGFGSAFF

J: TRBJ2-6
V: TRBV4-2
D: .
size: .
DNA: TGTGCCAGCAGCCGGGGGGCGAGTACTGGGGCCAACGTCCTGACTTTC
CDR3: CASSRGASTGANVLTF

J: TRBJ2-2
V: TRBV4-1
D: .
size: .
DNA: TGCGCCAGCAGCCATCTTCCCGGACAGAGCACCGGGGAGCTGTTTTTT
CDR3: CASSHLPGQSTGELFF

J: TRBJ1-2
V: TRBV7-9
D: TRBD1
size: .
DNA: TGTGCCAGCAGCCTAACCCGGGACAGAGCTAACCATGGCTACACCTTC
CDR3: CASSLTRDRANHGYTF

J: TRBJ1-2
V: TRBV7-2
D: TRBD1
size: .
DNA: TGTACCAGCAGCTTAGAGGTGCGGGACAGTCTTAACTATGGCTACACCTTC
CDR3: CTSSLEVRDSLNYGYTF

J: TRBJ2-7
V: TRBV3-1
D: .
size: .
DNA: TGTGCCAGCAGCCACCGACGGAGCGGCGAGCAGTACTTC
CDR3: CASSHRRSGEQYF

J: TRBJ2-4
V: TRBV12-3/TRBV12-4
D: .
size: .
DNA: TGTGCCAGCAGTTTCGGACAGACCTTCAAGGACATTCAGTACTTC
CDR3: CASSFGQTFKDIQYF

J: TRBJ2-6
V: TRBV7-9
D: TRBD1
size: .
DNA: TGTGCCAGCAGCGGTCGGGACAGCTCCAGTCCCCCTGGGGCCAACGTCCTGACTTTC
CDR3: CASSGRDSSSPPGANVLTF

J: TRBJ1-2
V: TRBV7-9
D: .
size: .
DNA: TGTGCCAGCAGCTTGGAGAGATTCTATGGCTACACCTTC
CDR3: CASSLERFYGYTF

J: TRBJ2-1
V: TRBV6-6
D: .
size: .
DNA: TGTGCCAGCAGGAGAGCAGGGGCTTCGTCCTACAATGAGCAGTTCTTC
CDR3: CASRRAGASSYNEQFF

J: TRBJ1-2
V: TRBV6-5
D: .
size: few
DNA: TGTGCCAGCGGGACTTACCGGGACGGAGTCTATGGCTACACCTTC
CDR3: CASGTYRDGVYGYTF

J: TRBJ2-4
V: TRBV7-9
D: .
size: .
DNA: TGTGCCAGCAGCCCGCTCCGCAGGGGGGGAAACATTCAGTACTTC
CDR3: CASSPLRRGGNIQYF

J: TRBJ1-1
V: TRBV6-2/TRBV6-3
D: .
size: few
DNA: TGTGCCAGCAGCGCAGGGTCATGGGAAGCTTTCTTT
CDR3: CASSAGSWEAFF

J: TRBJ2-1
V: TRBV5-1
D: TRBD2
size: few
DNA: TGCGCCAGCAGCTTGGTTCGACTAGCTACTGAGCAGTTCTTC
CDR3: CASSLVRLATEQFF

J: TRBJ2-7
V: TRBV29-1
D: .
size: few
DNA: TGCAGCGTTGGGAGGGGAGGCGGCTACGAGCAGTACTTC
CDR3: CSVGRGGGYEQYF

J: TRBJ2-3
V: TRBV12-5
D: TRBD2
size: .
DNA: TGTGCTAGTGGTCCAAGACTAGCCCGGGAGAGGCAGTATTTT
CDR3: CASGPRLARERQYF

J: TRBJ2-3
V: TRBV20-1
D: TRBD2
size: .
DNA: TGCAGTGCTAGCGAGGGAGGGGCAGCGAGGCAGGCAGATACGCAGTATTTT
CDR3: CSASEGGAARQADTQYF

J: TRBJ1-5
V: TRBV28
D: .
size: .
DNA: TGTGCCAGCAGTTTGGGGGCGTTCGATCGCAATCAGCCCCAGCATTTT
CDR3: CASSLGAFDRNQPQHF

J: TRBJ2-3
V: TRBV7-2
D: TRBD2
size: few
DNA: TGTGCCAGCAGCTTAGAGTCTAGCGGGAGTCGTGGCACAGATACGCAGTATTTT
CDR3: CASSLESSGSRGTDTQYF

J: TRBJ1-5
V: TRBV27
D: TRBD1
size: .
DNA: TGTGCCAGCAGTCCTCAAGGACAGGGTGTAGGCCAGCCCCAGCATTTT
CDR3: CASSPQGQGVGQPQHF

J: TRBJ1-6
V: TRBV7-2
D: .
size: .
DNA: TGTGCCAGCAGCTTAGCGATAGGGCGCCATAATACACCCCTCCACTTT
CDR3: CASSLAIGRHNTPLHF

J: TRBJ2-3
V: TRBV4-1
D: TRBD2
size: .
DNA: TGCGCCAGCAGCCAGGGACGGCTAGCGGGGGGGCCGATTGGAGATACGCAGTATTTT
CDR3: CASSQGRLAGGPIGDTQYF

J: TRBJ2-5
V: TRBV7-3
D: TRBD2
size: .
DNA: TGTGCCAGCAGCTCGACTAGCGGGAGCACCTACAATAAGCAGTACTTC
CDR3: CASSSTSGSTYNKQYF

J: TRBJ2-1
V: TRBV7-2
D: .
size: few
DNA: TGTGCCAGCAGCTTATGGGGGGGCGATGAGCAGTTCTTC
CDR3: CASSLWGGDEQFF

J: TRBJ2-3
V: TRBV4-1
D: TRBD2
size: few
DNA: TGCGCCAGCAGCCAAGGGGCGGGGGGGCCTAATACGCAGTATTTT
CDR3: CASSQGAGGPNTQYF